One and the same sample provided the 4 T cell receptor beta chains below, sequenced in a study of T-cell reconstitution after alpha-beta-depleted transplantation in children. Preparation of the TCRbeta library was carried out with unique molecular identifiers. From the PCR reads, TCRdb called clonotypes with MiXCR, one entry per CDR3 protein. The sample lists 90,000 to 100,000 distinct CDR3 sequences, 9% to 15% occurring once. Sequencing used PBMCs from the stem cell graft donor, obtained from the stem cell graft. The receptor source for this set is a human donor who donated a stem cell graft to a child with inherited bone marrow failure.

This clonotype was observed many times. V is TRBV12-3 or TRBV12-4 and J is TRBJ2-3; no clear D. This CDR3 comprises 10 residues. V was clipped by 9 bases and J by 6 bases, with 7 bases between them. The DNA of the CDR3 is TGTGCCAGTATGGGTGATACGCAGTATTTT. Protein: CASMGDTQYF.

This clonotype was seen repeatedly, ten times or more. This rearrangement joins TRBV7-3 to TRBJ2-3; 12 bases map to TRBD2. This CDR3 comprises 15 residues. The junction had 6 bases not matched to a gene; V was cut back by 6 bases and J by 5 bases. Germline CDR1 is SGHTA and CDR2 is FQGTGA. The CDR3 nucleotides are TGTGCCAGCAGTTCTGGACTAGCGGGACTAGATACGCAGTATTTT. Translating it yields CASSSGLAGLDTQYF.

With respect to this clonotype: Compared with germline, one end of the junction differs, possibly owing to a read error. The V and J genes are TRBV11-1 and TRBJ2-2, with 13 bases identical to TRBD2. The CDR3 is made up of 18 amino acids. Germline V gives CDR1 SGHAT, CDR2 FQDESV (reference sequence). Here the CDR3 reads CASSLGLAGPANTGELSF. CDR3 bases: TGTGCCAGCAGCCTGGGACTAGCGGGGCCCGCGAACACCGGGGAGCTGTCTTTT.

The sample holds many counts of this clonotype. The chain couples TRBV20-1 to TRBJ2-7; TRBD1 agrees at 7 bases. Germline assignment: CDR1 DFQATT and CDR2 SNEGSKA (reference sequence). There are 13 residues in the CDR3. J gave up 7 bases and V 3 bases, and 9 bases lay outside the gene matches. The CDR3 DNA is TGCAGTGCTAGGGCCCCGCAGGACAGGGAGCAGTACTTC. Residues: CSARAPQDREQYF.